The following is a T cell receptor beta chain sequence with its context. Germline CDR1 and CDR2: LGHNA and YSLEER. The CDR3 runs to 13 residues. Unmatched junction bases numbered 6, after V lost 4 bases and J lost 7 bases. This entry comes from a study of blood T cell repertoires in COVID-19. Produced via immunoSEQ multiplex PCR; TCRdb's table is partial and in-frame only. Of 90,000 to 120,000 clones listed, about 90% are singletons. Source material: peripheral blood. The V and J genes are TRBV4-3 and TRBJ2-7; 8 positions match TRBD1. The sequence derives from a man in his forties with active or convalescent COVID-19. The CDR3 protein is CASSPGQGREQYF. CDR3 bases: TGCGCCAGCAGCCCTGGACAGGGCCGGGAGCAGTACTTC.